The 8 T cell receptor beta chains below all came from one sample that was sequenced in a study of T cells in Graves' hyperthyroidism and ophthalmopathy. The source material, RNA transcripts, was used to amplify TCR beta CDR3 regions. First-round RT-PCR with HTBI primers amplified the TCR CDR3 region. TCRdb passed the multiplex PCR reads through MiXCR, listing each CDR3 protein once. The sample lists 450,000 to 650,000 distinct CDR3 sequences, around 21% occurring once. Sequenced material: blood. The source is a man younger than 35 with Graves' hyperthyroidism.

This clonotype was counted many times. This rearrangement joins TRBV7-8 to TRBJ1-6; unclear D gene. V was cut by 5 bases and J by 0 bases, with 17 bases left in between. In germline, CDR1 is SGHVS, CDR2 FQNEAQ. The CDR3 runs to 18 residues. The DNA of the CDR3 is TGTGCCAGCAGCCCGGCAGGACTTGACTTCTCCTATAATTCACCCCTCCACTTT. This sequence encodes CASSPAGLDFSYNSPLHF.

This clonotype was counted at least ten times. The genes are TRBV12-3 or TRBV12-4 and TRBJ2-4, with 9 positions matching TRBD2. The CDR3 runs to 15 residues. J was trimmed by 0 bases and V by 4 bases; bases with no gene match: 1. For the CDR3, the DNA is TGTGCCAGCAGTTCACTAGCGGGAGCCAAAAACATTCAGTACTTC. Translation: CASSSLAGAKNIQYF.

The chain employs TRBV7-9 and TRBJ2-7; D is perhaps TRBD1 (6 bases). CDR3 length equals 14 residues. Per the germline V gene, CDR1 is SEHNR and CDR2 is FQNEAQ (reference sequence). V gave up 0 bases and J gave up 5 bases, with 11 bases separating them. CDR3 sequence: CASSLAQGPNEQYF. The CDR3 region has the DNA TGTGCCAGCAGCTTAGCTCAGGGGCCAAACGAGCAGTACTTC.

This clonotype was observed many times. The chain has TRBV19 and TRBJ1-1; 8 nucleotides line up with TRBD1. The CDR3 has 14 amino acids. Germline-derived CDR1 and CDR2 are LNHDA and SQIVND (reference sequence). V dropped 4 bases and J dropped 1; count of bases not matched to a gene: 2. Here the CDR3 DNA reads TGTGCCAGTAGTAACAGGGGGTCGAACACTGAAGCTTTCTTT. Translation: CASSNRGSNTEAFF.

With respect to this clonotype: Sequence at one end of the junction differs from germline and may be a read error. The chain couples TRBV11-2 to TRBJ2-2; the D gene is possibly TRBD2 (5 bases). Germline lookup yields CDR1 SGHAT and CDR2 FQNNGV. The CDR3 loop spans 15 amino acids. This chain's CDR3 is CASSLVLSNTGELVF. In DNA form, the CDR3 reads TGTGCCAGCAGCTTAGTACTTTCGAACACCGGGGAGCTGGTGTTT.

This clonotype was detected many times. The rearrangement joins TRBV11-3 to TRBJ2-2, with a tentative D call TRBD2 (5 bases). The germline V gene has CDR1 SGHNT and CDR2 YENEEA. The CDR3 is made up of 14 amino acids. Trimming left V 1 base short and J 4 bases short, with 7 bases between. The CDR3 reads CASSLGGLTGELFF. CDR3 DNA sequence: TGTGCCAGCAGCTTAGGCGGGCTCACCGGGGAGCTGTTTTTT. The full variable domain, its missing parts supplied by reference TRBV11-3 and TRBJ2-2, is EAGVVQSPRYKIIEKKQPVAFWCNPISGHNTLYWYLQNLGQGPELLIRYENEEAVDDSQLPKDRFSAERLKGVDSTLKIQPAELGDSAVYLCASSLGGLTGELFFGEGSRLTVL.

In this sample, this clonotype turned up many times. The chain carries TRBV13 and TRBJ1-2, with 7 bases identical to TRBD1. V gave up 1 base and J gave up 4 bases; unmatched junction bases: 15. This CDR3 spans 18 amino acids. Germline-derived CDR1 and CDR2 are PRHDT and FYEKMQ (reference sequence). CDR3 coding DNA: TGTGCCAGCAGCTTAGAGTATTGGGACAGCGACCGTTCCTATGGCTACACCTTC. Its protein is CASSLEYWDSDRSYGYTF.

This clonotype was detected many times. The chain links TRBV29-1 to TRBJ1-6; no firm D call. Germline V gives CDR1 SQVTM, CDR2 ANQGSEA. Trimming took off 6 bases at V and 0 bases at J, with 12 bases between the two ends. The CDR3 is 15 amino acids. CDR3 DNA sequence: TGCAGCGTGAGCCGGGATAGCTCCTATAATTCACCCCTCCACTTT. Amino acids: CSVSRDSSYNSPLHF.